The following is a T cell receptor beta chain sequence with its context. Its antigen remains unknown. CDR3 length equals 14 residues. Looked up from germline, CDR1 is SGHTS and CDR2 is YDEGEE. Trimming left V 1 base short and J 6 bases short, with 11 bases between. Using its own MiXCR run on the RT-PCR reads, TCRdb lists one record per CDR3 protein. The table lists about 610,000 distinct CDR3 sequences, less than 15% of them singletons. The data originate from a study of response to subunit inactivated influenza vaccine. Whole-study findings and limits: After each seasonal influenza vaccination, few new T cells are recruited, the authors suggested.

The material was PBMCs from blood, obtained roughly 12 days after vaccination. The sequence was collected from a man aged 50-59 years who received an inactivated influenza vaccine. V gene TRBV5-8 combines with J gene TRBJ1-5, with no clear D. This chain's CDR3 is CASSLYSVGQPQHF. The CDR3 nucleotides read TGTGCCAGCAGCTTGTACAGTGTGGGTCAGCCCCAGCATTTT. Variable domain in full (rest from reference TRBV5-8 and TRBJ1-5): EAGVTQSPTHLIKTRGQQATLRCSPISGHTSVYWYQQALGLGLQFLLWYDEGEERNRGNFPPRFSGRQFPNYSSELNVNALELEDSALYLCASSLYSVGQPQHFGDGTRLSIL.